This T cell receptor (beta chain) was retrieved from a study of Graves' ophthalmopathy and Graves' hyperthyroidism. CDR3 regions of TCR beta were amplified from RNA transcripts. An initial RT-PCR round employing HTBI primers preceded a second-round multiplex PCR. TCRdb used MiXCR to reprocess the multiplex PCR reads, holding one entry per CDR3 protein. Of fewer than 650,000 distinct CDR3 sequences detected, approximately 22% appear once; the ten largest clones hold approximately 6.9%. Study results and caveats: Among expanded thyroid clonotypes above 0.001 frequency, most also occurred in blood. Using 13 signatures, a model distinguished ophthalmopathy from stable hyperthyroidism, reaching around 85% sensitivity and 70% to 83% specificity.

Diagnostic conclusions were grounded in clinical symptoms, serum thyroxine, TRAb, thyroid ultrasound and orbital computed tomography. With regard to this clonotype: No antigen is known for it.

Sequences were obtained from peripheral blood. The sequence was collected from a woman aged 18-35 years with stable Graves' hyperthyroidism. Some clones in this sample may be carry-over from other donors' samples.

The CDR3 DNA sequence: TGTGCCAGCTCACCACGAGACAGCTCCCCCGAAGCTTTCTTT. Encoded protein: CASSPRDSSPEAFF. The chain joins TRBV18 to TRBJ1-1; possibly TRBD1 for D (5 bases). This CDR3 has 14 residues. The germline V gene encodes CDR1 KGHSH and CDR2 LQKENI. V was trimmed by 1 base and J by 8 bases, leaving 14 bases between them.